Listed below are T cell receptor beta chains from one sample, sequenced in a study of blood T cell repertoires in COVID-19. Measured with immunoSEQ multiplex PCR; TCRdb has only the in-frame clones, and not every one. This sample has roughly 86,000 clones; around 82% occur once, and the top ten carry around 3.3%. Material: peripheral blood. Source of these receptors: an elderly woman with COVID-19, enrolled during active disease. Each CDR3 is given with its conserved first and last residue. A D gene is named only where the DNA matches it firmly. Clone size is stated in some rows and not others, as once, few, many or a class when expanded.

cdr3_nt cdr3_aa clone_size d_call j_call v_call
TGTGCCAGTAGTAAGGGGTGGGACACTGAAGCTTTCTTT CASSKGWDTEAFF NA NA TRBJ1-1 TRBV19
TGTGCCACCAGTGACCCCCCGCCCGAGGATACGCAGTATTTT CATSDPPPEDTQYF NA NA TRBJ2-3 TRBV24-1
TGTGCCAGCAGCCCAGTCCCGGGACAGGGGAGCAGCAATCAGCCCCAGCATTTT CASSPVPGQGSSNQPQHF NA TRBD1 TRBJ1-5 TRBV7-9
TGTGCCAGCAGCTGGACCGGGACTAGTCTTCCCCAGTACTTC CASSWTGTSLPQYF NA TRBD2 TRBJ2-5 TRBV7-3
TGTGCCAGCAGCCCAATACCCGGGACAGGGTCCAATGAAAAACTGTTTTTT CASSPIPGTGSNEKLFF NA TRBD1 TRBJ1-4 TRBV7-2
TGTGCCAGCAGCCGAGGGCTAGCGGGGGGCTACAATGAGCAGTTCTTC CASSRGLAGGYNEQFF NA TRBD2 TRBJ2-1 TRBV7-8
TGTGCCAGCAGCTTGGTTCGGGACAGGGTTTACAATGAGCAGTTCTTC CASSLVRDRVYNEQFF NA TRBD1 TRBJ2-1 TRBV5-4
TGTGCCAGCGGCTCAAGACAGGGGACGAACACTGAAGCTTTCTTT CASGSRQGTNTEAFF once TRBD1 TRBJ1-1 TRBV2
TGTGCCAGCTCACCTGACAGGGGTACCTATGGCTACACCTTC CASSPDRGTYGYTF NA TRBD1 TRBJ1-2 TRBV18
TGTGCCAGCAGCTCACTGAACCTGTTCACTAGCGGCCACGGGAATGAGCAGTTCTTC CASSSLNLFTSGHGNEQFF NA TRBD2 TRBJ2-1 TRBV5-6
TGTGCCAGTAGCGGGAGATCGTGGGCCTCTTATGGCTACACCTTC CASSGRSWASYGYTF NA NA TRBJ1-2 TRBV19
TGTGCCAGCAGTTACGCTAGCGGGGTAGAGACCCAGTACTTC CASSYASGVETQYF NA TRBD2 TRBJ2-5 TRBV6-6
TGTGCCAGTAGCCGGGACAGGGGGCCAACAGATACGCAGTATTTT CASSRDRGPTDTQYF NA TRBD1 TRBJ2-3 TRBV19
TGTGCCAGCAGCTCGGGACTCCGCCGAGAGACCCAGTACTTC CASSSGLRRETQYF NA NA TRBJ2-5 TRBV3-1/TRBV3-2
TGTGCCAGCAGTACCCAACTGAACACCGGGGAGCTGTTTTTT CASSTQLNTGELFF NA NA TRBJ2-2 TRBV6-6
TGTGCCAGCAGCCCGTCACCCGGTCACTACGAGCAGTACTTC CASSPSPGHYEQYF NA NA TRBJ2-7 TRBV7-3
TGTGCCAGCAGCTTAGCGGGCAGGGGGAACACTGAAGCTTTCTTT CASSLAGRGNTEAFF NA NA TRBJ1-1 TRBV11-2
TGTGCCAGCAACAGGGAGTTGGGTGAAGCTTTCTTT CASNRELGEAFF NA NA TRBJ1-1 TRBV7-9
TGTGCCAGCTCACCAACGGAGGGTCGCGACTATGGCTACACCTTC CASSPTEGRDYGYTF NA NA TRBJ1-2 TRBV18
TGTGCCAGCAGCCCACGAAGCAGGGCCTACGAGCAGTACTTC CASSPRSRAYEQYF few NA TRBJ2-7 TRBV9
TGTGCCAGCAGTGTAGCGAGGAACACTGAAGCTTTCTTT CASSVARNTEAFF NA NA TRBJ1-1 TRBV2
TGTGCCAGCAGTGTCAACTTGGCAGATACGCAGTATTTT CASSVNLADTQYF NA NA TRBJ2-3 TRBV2
TGCAGCGTCAGCGGACAGAGTGACTCTGGGGCCAACGTCCTGACTTTC CSVSGQSDSGANVLTF few NA TRBJ2-6 TRBV29-1
TGCGCCAGCAGCCAAGGGTACAGTAGCTACGAGCAGTACTTC CASSQGYSSYEQYF NA NA TRBJ2-7 TRBV4-1
TGCGCCAGCAGCCAAAGTCCTTTGGGGGGGCCGAACACTGAAGCTTTCTTT CASSQSPLGGPNTEAFF NA NA TRBJ1-1 TRBV4-3
TGCGCCAGCAGCTTAAAGGGGGCGGATGGCTACACCTTC CASSLKGADGYTF NA TRBD1 TRBJ1-2 TRBV5-1
TGTGCCAGCACCATTAGCGGGAGAAATACGCAGTATTTT CASTISGRNTQYF once TRBD2 TRBJ2-3 TRBV12-3/TRBV12-4
TGTGCCAGCGGGGAGTTGATCACTGAAGCTTTCTTT CASGELITEAFF NA NA TRBJ1-1 TRBV2
TGCGCCAGCAGCTTCAACAATTACAATGAGCAGTTCTTC CASSFNNYNEQFF NA NA TRBJ2-1 TRBV5-1
TGTGCCAGCAGTTCCCCCACAGGAGAGCAGTACTTC CASSSPTGEQYF NA NA TRBJ2-7 TRBV6-2/TRBV6-3